This is a list of T cell receptor beta chains from one sample in a study of cytomegalovirus exposure and HLA in healthy donors. Data came from immunoSEQ multiplex PCR; TCRdb stores just in-frame clones and leaves some out. This table has fewer than 130,000 clones, 60% to 85% appearing once. Sequenced: PBMCs. All receptors come from a woman in her sixties in good health and CMV-seropositive. The conserved cysteine and the conserved F or W are not part of the CDR3 here.

TRBV19 ASNTGATFTRNYGYT
TRBV7-6 ASRPLAVSYNEQF
TRBV5-4 ASSLRLAGGRTDTQY
TRBV4-1 ASSQDWGLAFYEQY
TRBV4-1 ASSQDGAGLETQY
TRBV10-3 AISAGGQAEETQY
TRBV6-5 ASSSEGPIDTDTQY
TRBV2 ASSGDRGLDSNQPQH
TRBV2 ASRTGTDGTEAF
TRBV5-4 ASSPLAGGGEQY
TRBV15 ATSRARQGRDIQY
TRBV7-3 ASSPGGAGEAF
TRBV10-3 AISEAGGAWAF
TRBV4-1 ASSRPDRVNYGYT
TRBV30 AWSLGSYYEQF
TRBV7-2 ASSLEGGFANIQY
TRBV9 ASSGTGRGNEQF
TRBV7-7 ASSLEPAGGTYNEQF
TRBV7-3 ASSRTLASNQPQH
TRBV28 ASSSSRAGWFRSNQPQH
TRBV10-3 AISPAGEGGYT
TRBV27 ASSLLAGGRNTEAF
TRBV15 ATSQTGGFRVNTEAF
TRBV28 ASSSQKASGVTDTQY
TRBV6-5 ASTSGETQY
TRBV2 ASRHRVLKSLNTEAF
TRBV11-2 ASSLIDTIY
TRBV5-8 ASSLEGVSVMYNEQF
TRBV7-3 ASSFGGSSYNEQF
TRBV19 ASTEDSSGNTIY
TRBV29-1 SVDSGSGYTGELF
TRBV4-1 ASSQDPSGSSYEQY
TRBV9 ASSVGLLVSYNEQF
TRBV30 AWKRGYNSPLH
TRBV6-5 ASSPLAVGSYEQY
TRBV6-5 ASRRPGLAEGQY
TRBV2 ASSERPRGTDTQY
TRBV28 ASSFPKDRGYGGLRGYEQY
TRBV10-3 AINRRQSSYNEQF
TRBV5-1 ASSPTINDNEQF
TRBV28 ASSLTGDYGYT
TRBV28 ASSYGQGYGYT
TRBV18 ASSPYDDRDTEAF
TRBV28 ATTGNSYEQY
TRBV5-4 ASSWGGSNYGYT